Described below is a single T cell receptor beta chain sequence and its context. This specimen belongs to a study of Ad26.COV2.S vaccination and SARS-CoV-2 variants. From germline, CDR1 is SGHAT and CDR2 FQNNGV. The CDR3 consists of 16 residues. The junction had 8 bases not matched to a gene; V was cut back by 5 bases and J by 6 bases. Treatment indicated: some 19 received Ad26.COV2.S at low or high dose, single or two shots; about 5 received placebo; per-sample allocation not given. After the first vaccine or placebo injection, samples were drawn on day 63. This table comes from immunoSEQ multiplex PCR, and its TCRdb copy is limited to in-frame clones, with some not included. Of about 680,000 clones in the sample, roughly 90% were seen once.

The sample consisted of peripheral blood, taken in a trial of Ad26.COV2.S vaccine versus placebo. The sequence derives from a person aged 18 to 59 who received the Ad26.COV2.S COVID-19 vaccine or a placebo. V is TRBV11-2 and J is TRBJ2-1, with TRBD2 matching 12 bases. In DNA, the CDR3 is TGTGCCAGCAGCCTGCCTAGCGGGAGGGCCATCAATGAGCAGTTCTTC. Its protein product is CASSLPSGRAINEQFF.